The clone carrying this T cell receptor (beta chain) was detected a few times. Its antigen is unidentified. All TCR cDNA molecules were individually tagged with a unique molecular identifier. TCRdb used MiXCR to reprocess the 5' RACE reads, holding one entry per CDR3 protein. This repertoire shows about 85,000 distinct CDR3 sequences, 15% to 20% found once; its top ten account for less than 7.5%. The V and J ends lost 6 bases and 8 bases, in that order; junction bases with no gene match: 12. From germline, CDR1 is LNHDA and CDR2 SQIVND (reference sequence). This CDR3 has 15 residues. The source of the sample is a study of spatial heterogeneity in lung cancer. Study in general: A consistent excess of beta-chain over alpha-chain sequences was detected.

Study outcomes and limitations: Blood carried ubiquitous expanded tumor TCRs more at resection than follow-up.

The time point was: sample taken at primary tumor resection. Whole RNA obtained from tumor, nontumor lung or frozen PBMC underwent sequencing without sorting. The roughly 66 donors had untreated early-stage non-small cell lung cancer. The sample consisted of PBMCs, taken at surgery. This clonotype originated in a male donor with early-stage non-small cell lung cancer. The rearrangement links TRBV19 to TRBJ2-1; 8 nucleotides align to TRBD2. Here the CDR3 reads CASSPLAGSLDEQFF. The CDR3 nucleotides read TGTGCCAGTAGCCCCTTAGCGGGATCCTTGGATGAGCAGTTCTTC.